This T cell receptor beta chain was observed in a study of post-analysis software for immune sequencing data. Study-wide context: Some patients lacked subtype; others had relapsing-remitting, secondary progressive or progressive-relapsing disease. Study results and limitations: Controls' normalized Chao1 diversity significantly exceeded that of multiple sclerosis patients. In patients, a few TRBV segments were more frequent than in controls, with TRBV5-6, TRBV5-1 and TRBV20-1 among them. By F measure, strong co-clustering occurred among samples prepared in the same batch.

Germline CDR1 reads LGHDT; CDR2 reads YNNKEL (reference sequence). V lost 2 bases and J 3 bases, leaving 20 bases between the germline ends. The CDR3 is 18 amino acids. Concerning this clonotype itself: The target antigen is unknown.

Incorporated into the TCR beta cDNA libraries were unique molecular identifiers, which served to reduce PCR and sequencing biases. Between roughly 1 and 11 million T cells gave rise to a few hundred thousand cDNA molecules. TCRdb passed the PCR reads through MiXCR, listing each CDR3 protein once. The repertoire includes about half a million distinct CDR3 sequences, over 35% of them detected once, and about an eighth sits in the top ten. This TCR came from a girl between 10 and 17 years old with multiple sclerosis. Sequencing was performed on blood. This rearrangement joins TRBV3-1 to TRBJ2-1; the D gene is possibly TRBD2 (6 bases). CDR3 residues: CASSQYSLAARFYNEQFF. DNA of the CDR3: TGTGCCAGCAGCCAATACTCACTAGCCGCCAGATTCTACAATGAGCAGTTCTTC.